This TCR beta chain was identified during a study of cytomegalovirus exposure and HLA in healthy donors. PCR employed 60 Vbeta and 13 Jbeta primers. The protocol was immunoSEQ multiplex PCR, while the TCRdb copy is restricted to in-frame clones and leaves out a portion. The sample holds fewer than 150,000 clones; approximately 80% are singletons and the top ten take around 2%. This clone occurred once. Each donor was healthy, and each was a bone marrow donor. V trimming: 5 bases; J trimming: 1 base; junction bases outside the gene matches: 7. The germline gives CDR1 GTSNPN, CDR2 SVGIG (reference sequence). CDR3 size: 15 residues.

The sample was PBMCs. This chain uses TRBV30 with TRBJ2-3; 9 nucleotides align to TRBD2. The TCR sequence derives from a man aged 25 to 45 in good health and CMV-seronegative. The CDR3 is CAWGMTSGRTDTQYF. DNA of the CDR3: TGTGCCTGGGGTATGACTAGCGGACGCACAGATACGCAGTATTTT.